What follows are 7 T cell receptor beta chains derived from one specimen sequenced in a study of blood T cell repertoires in COVID-19. Only in-frame clones appear in the TCRdb table, and some are missing; sequencing was by immunoSEQ multiplex PCR. The repertoire consists of 95,000 to 150,000 clones, with almost 80% occurring once and the leading ten covering approximately 25%. Sequenced sample: peripheral blood. These receptors were taken from a human donor in a cohort sampled during active COVID-19.

CDR3 sequence (DNA): TGCGCCAGCAGCTTGGAAGGACAGGACTCTGGAAACACCATATATTTT. It encodes CASSLEGQDSGNTIYF. The chain couples TRBV5-1 to TRBJ1-3, with 7 bases matching TRBD1. CDR3 length: 16 amino acids. The junction had 3 bases not matched to a gene; V was cut back by 0 bases and J by 0 bases. Germline V CDR1 and CDR2: SGHRS, YFSETQ.

This clone was seen just once. The rearrangement joins TRBV7-6 to TRBJ1-4; 8 bases are shared with TRBD1. V trimming: 3 bases; J trimming: 7 bases; junction bases outside the gene matches: 7. The CDR3 runs 15 residues. Germline V gives CDR1 SGHVS, CDR2 FNYEAQ. CDR3 nucleotides: TGTGCCAGCAGCTTCAACAGGGGGATAGGTGAAAAACTGTTTTTT. This gives the protein CASSFNRGIGEKLFF. Full variable domain (missing parts from reference TRBV7-6 and TRBJ1-4): GAGVSQSPRYKVTKRGQDVALRCDPISGHVSLYWYRQALGQGPEFLTYFNYEAQQDKSGLPNDRFSAERPEGSISTLTIQRTEQRDSAMYRCASSFNRGIGEKLFFGSGTQLSVL.

The V gene is TRBV11-3, the J gene TRBJ2-2; 7 bases agree with TRBD2. The CDR3 spans 17 residues. The germline CDR1 and CDR2 sequences are SGHNT and YENEEA. V shed 0 bases and J 5 bases; nucleotides not matched to a gene: 9. CDR3 nucleotide sequence: TGTGCCAGCAGCTTAGAGGTCGGCGGGGGTCGTACCGGGGAGCTGTTTTTT. Translating gives CASSLEVGGGRTGELFF.

This clone was observed a few times. This CDR3 reads CASTPNRGGETQYF. CDR3 nucleotide sequence: TGTGCCAGCACTCCAAACCGGGGGGGGGAGACCCAGTACTTC. V usage is TRBV28 and J usage is TRBJ2-5; 8 bases fit TRBD2. Germline assignment: CDR1 MDHEN and CDR2 SYDVKM. The V segment lost 7 bases and the J segment 5 bases; nucleotides outside the gene matches: 9. CDR3 length: 14 amino acids.

The chain joins TRBV4-2 to TRBJ1-1; possibly TRBD1 for D (5 bases). The CDR3 sequence is 16 residues long. Trimming left V 7 bases short and J 0 bases short, with 18 bases between. Germline CDR1 LGHNA, CDR2 YNFKEQ. The CDR3 here is CASTPSDRSMNTEAFF. The CDR3 DNA reads TGTGCCAGCACCCCATCCGACAGAAGCATGAACACTGAAGCTTTCTTT.

The J gene is TRBJ2-6, the V gene TRBV7-2; D is ambiguous. The ends were cut back, 2 bases at V and 1 base at J, with 6 bases in the middle. CDR3 size: 15 residues. CDR1 and CDR2 (germline): SGHTA, FQGNSA. The CDR3 nucleotides read TGTGCCAGCAGCTTAATACGGTCTGGGGCCAACGTCCTGACTTTC. This gives the protein CASSLIRSGANVLTF. The whole variable domain, filled in from reference TRBV7-2 and TRBJ2-6, reads GAGVSQSPSNKVTEKGKDVELRCDPISGHTALYWYRQSLGQGLEFLIYFQGNSAPDKSGLPSDRFSAERTGGSVSTLTIQRTQQEDSAVYLCASSLIRSGANVLTFGAGSRLTVL.

This clone was counted only a few times. The J gene is TRBJ2-7, the V gene TRBV4-2; 8 bases align to TRBD2. J was trimmed by 0 bases and V by 4 bases; bases with no gene match: 14. The CDR3 loop spans 18 amino acids. The germline gives CDR1 LGHNA, CDR2 YNFKEQ. This chain's CDR3 is CASSLPLRERESSYEQYF. DNA for the CDR3: TGTGCCAGCAGCCTCCCCCTACGAGAGCGGGAGAGCTCCTACGAGCAGTACTTC.